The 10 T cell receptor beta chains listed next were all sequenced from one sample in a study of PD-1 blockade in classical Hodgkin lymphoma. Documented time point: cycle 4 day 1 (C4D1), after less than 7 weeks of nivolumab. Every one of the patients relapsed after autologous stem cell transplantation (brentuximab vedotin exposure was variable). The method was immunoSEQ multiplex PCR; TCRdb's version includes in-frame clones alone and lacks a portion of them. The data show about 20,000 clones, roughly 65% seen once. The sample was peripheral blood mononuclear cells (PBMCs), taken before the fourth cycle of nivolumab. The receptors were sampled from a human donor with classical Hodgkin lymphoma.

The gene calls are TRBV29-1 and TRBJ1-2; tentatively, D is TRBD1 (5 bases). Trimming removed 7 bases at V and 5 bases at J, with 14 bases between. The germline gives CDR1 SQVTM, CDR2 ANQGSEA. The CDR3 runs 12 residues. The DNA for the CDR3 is TGCAGCGCCCTGGGGGGAAGTTATGGCTACACCTTC. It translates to CSALGGSYGYTF. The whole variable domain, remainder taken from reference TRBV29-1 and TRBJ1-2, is SAVISQKPSRDICQRGTSLTIQCQVDSQVTMMFWYRQQPGQSLTLIATANQGSEATYESGFVIDKFPISRPNLTFSTLTVSNMSPEDSSIYLCSALGGSYGYTFGSGTRLTVV.

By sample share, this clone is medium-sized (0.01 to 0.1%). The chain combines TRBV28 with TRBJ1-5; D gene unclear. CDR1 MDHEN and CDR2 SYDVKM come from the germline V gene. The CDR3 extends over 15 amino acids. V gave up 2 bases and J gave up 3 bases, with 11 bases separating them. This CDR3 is CASSLIDVSNQPQHF. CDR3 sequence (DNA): TGTGCCAGCAGTTTAATTGACGTTTCCAATCAGCCCCAGCATTTT.

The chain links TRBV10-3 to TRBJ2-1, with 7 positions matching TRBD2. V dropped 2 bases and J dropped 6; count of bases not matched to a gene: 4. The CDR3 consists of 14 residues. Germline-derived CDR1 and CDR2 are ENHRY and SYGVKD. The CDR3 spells CAISEETSLNEQFF. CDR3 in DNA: TGTGCCATCAGTGAGGAGACTAGCCTCAATGAGCAGTTCTTC.

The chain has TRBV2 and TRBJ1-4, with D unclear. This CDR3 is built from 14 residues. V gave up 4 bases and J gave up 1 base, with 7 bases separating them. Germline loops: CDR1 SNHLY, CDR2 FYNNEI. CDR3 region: CASSVRVTNEKLFF. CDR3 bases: TGTGCCAGCAGTGTAAGAGTAACTAATGAAAAACTGTTTTTT.

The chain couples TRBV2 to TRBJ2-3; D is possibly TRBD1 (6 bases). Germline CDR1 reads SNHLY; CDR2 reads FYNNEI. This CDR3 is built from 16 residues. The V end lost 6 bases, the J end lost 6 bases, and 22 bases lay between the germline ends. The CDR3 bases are TGTGCCAGCAGCCCGCCGGTGGGGGCAGTGGGGGATACGCAGTATTTT. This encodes CASSPPVGAVGDTQYF.

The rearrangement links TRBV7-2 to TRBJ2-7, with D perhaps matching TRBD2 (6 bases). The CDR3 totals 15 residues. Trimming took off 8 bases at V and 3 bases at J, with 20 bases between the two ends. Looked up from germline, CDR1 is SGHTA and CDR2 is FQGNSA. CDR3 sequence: CASSGASGLGYEQYF. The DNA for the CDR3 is TGTGCCAGCTCCGGGGCCTCGGGACTCGGCTACGAGCAGTACTTC.

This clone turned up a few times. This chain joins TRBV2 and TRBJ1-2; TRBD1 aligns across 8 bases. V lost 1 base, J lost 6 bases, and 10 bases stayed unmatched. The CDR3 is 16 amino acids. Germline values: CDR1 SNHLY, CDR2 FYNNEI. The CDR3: CASSEVEYRTGNGYTF. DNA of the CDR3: TGTGCCAGCAGTGAAGTTGAGTATCGGACAGGGAATGGCTACACCTTC.

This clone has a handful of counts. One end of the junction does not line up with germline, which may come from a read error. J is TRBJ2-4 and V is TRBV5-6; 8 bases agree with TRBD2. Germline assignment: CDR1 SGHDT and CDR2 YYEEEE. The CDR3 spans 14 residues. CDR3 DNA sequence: TGTGCCAGTAGCTTATCGGGGGGGCTCGACATTCAGTACTTC. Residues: CASSLSGGLDIQYF.

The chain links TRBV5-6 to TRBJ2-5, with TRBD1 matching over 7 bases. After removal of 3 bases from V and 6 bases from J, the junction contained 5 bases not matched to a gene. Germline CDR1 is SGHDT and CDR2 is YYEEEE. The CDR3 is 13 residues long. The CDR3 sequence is CASSSTGQKTQYF. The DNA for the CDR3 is TGTGCCAGCAGCTCGACAGGGCAGAAGACCCAGTACTTC.

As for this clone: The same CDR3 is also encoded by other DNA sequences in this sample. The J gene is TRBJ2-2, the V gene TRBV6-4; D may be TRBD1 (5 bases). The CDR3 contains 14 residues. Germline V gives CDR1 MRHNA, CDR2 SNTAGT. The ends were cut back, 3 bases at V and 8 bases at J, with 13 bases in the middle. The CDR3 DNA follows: TGTGCCAGCAGTGAATCAGGGAATTCAGGGGAGCTGTTTTTT. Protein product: CASSESGNSGELFF.